This T cell receptor beta chain was profiled in a study of blood T cell repertoires in COVID-19. Whole-study context: Spain, Italy and the United States supplied samples that represented acute and convalescent COVID-19. Sources were T cells, B-cell-depleted T cells, or PBMCs; the material itself was cDNA or gDNA.

Participant age was about 18 to 100 years, and participants resided in about two dozen US areas. The V gene lost 3 bases and the J gene lost 5 bases, with 15 bases spanning the gap. Germline V gene lookup returns CDR1 LGHDT and CDR2 YNNKEL (reference sequence). The CDR3 is made up of 15 amino acids. In the original analysis: How many nucleated cells were present was estimated from reference gene primer amplification. Some clones are missing from TCRdb's copy, which holds only in-frame ones; the method was immunoSEQ multiplex PCR. V, J and clone size derive from that table, while D and trimming were established from the DNA sequence. In the table there are 200,000 to 250,000 clones, about four fifths of which are singletons.

This chain links TRBV3-1 (or the pseudogene TRBV3-2) with TRBJ2-3; maybe TRBD2 (6 bases). The sequenced material came from PBMCs or T cells enriched from blood (not recorded which). The origin of this receptor is a woman aged 45-65 years who had been exposed to COVID-19. This chain's CDR3 is CASSQPGGPGDTQYF. CDR3 nucleotide sequence: TGTGCCAGCAGCCAGCCCGGGGGTCCCGGAGATACGCAGTATTTT.